The clone carrying this T cell receptor beta chain was counted only a few times. This sample was taken from a study of radiation and T cells in renal cell carcinoma. The J segment lost 3 bases and the V segment lost 10 bases, leaving 6 bases of the junction unmatched. The CDR3 is 14 residues long. Germline CDR1 MNHNS, CDR2 SASEGT. Sequenced by immunoSEQ multiplex PCR; TCRdb stores in-frame clones only, minus some. The sample has over 85,000 clones; just under 85% are singletons. Time point here: blood 4 weeks post-SBRT, at nephrectomy. Documented treatment: 15 Gy SBRT to primary tumor, nephrectomy 4 weeks later. Nephrectomy followed 15 Gy stereotactic body radiation by 4 weeks. Blood was sampled at baseline, 2 weeks and 4 weeks after SBRT.

This specimen was blood, taken from a patient whose treatment included radiotherapy and nephrectomy. J is TRBJ2-1 and V is TRBV6-1; TRBD1 agrees at 10 bases. The TCR comes from a man aged 50 to 59 with renal cell carcinoma. As DNA, the CDR3 is TGTGCCAACTCATGGACAGGGGGCTACAATGAGCAGTTCTTC. Its translation is CANSWTGGYNEQFF.